This T cell receptor (beta chain) was found in a study of blood T cell repertoires in COVID-19. Background on the study: Donors in the United States, Italy and Spain gave samples during acute or convalescent COVID-19.

Libraries were prepared by immunoSEQ multiplex PCR; TCRdb keeps only in-frame clonotypes and omits some of them. The table shows tens of thousands of clones, with around nine tenths occurring only once. Germline V gene lookup returns CDR1 SEHNR and CDR2 FQNEAQ (reference sequence). The CDR3 has 15 amino acids. The junction had 12 bases not matched to a gene; V was cut back by 8 bases and J by 6 bases. The chain has TRBV7-9 and TRBJ2-2, with TRBD1 matching over 7 bases. Sequenced input: peripheral blood. The source of this sequence is a woman between 40 and 50 years old with acute or convalescent COVID-19. Here the CDR3 DNA reads TGTGCCAGCGCCGAACAGGGGTTCAGATCCGGGGAGCTGTTTTTT. It is translated as CASAEQGFRSGELFF.